The 13 T cell receptor beta chains given below trace back to one sample, sequenced in a study of shared clonotypes between healthy human individuals. TCRdb keeps only in-frame clones here, not all; method: immunoSEQ multiplex PCR. The sample contains more than 1,200,000 clones, approximately 98.5% of which appear only once. The sequenced sample consisted of naive CD4+ T cells sorted from blood. Subset defined: CD45RA+ positively selected. These receptors were collected from a man aged 30 to 39 in good health.

The chain combines TRBV10-3 with TRBJ2-3; 9 bases align to TRBD2. The ends lost 7 bases at V and 6 bases at J; junction bases unmatched: 5. The CDR3 is 13 residues long. CDR1 and CDR2 (germline): ENHRY, SYGVKD. This CDR3 reads CAINDLAGDTQYF. The CDR3 DNA sequence: TGTGCCATCAATGATCTAGCGGGGGATACGCAGTATTTT.

The genes are TRBV5-4 and TRBJ2-5, with D possibly being TRBD1 (6 bases). Germline V lookup: CDR1 SGHNT, CDR2 YYREEE (reference sequence). Trimming pared 4 bases from V and 1 base from J, leaving 8 bases between. CDR3 size: 13 residues. In nucleotides, the CDR3 is TGTGCCAGCAGCGGGACAAGCCAAGAGACCCAGTACTTC. Encoded protein: CASSGTSQETQYF.

The chain carries TRBV28 and TRBJ1-5; TRBD1 matches at 8 bases. Trimming at V came to 7 bases and at J to 1 base, leaving 9 bases not matched to a gene. Germline assignment: CDR1 MDHEN and CDR2 SYDVKM. The CDR3 runs 16 residues. The CDR3 DNA reads TGTGCCAGCACTAAGACCGACAGGGGCAGCAATCAGCCCCAGCATTTT. This translates into CASTKTDRGSNQPQHF.

The genes are TRBV15 and TRBJ2-1; 9 bases match TRBD2. This CDR3 has 21 residues. Trimming cost V 0 bases and J 0 bases; bases outside gene matches: 15. Per germline, CDR1 LNHNV and CDR2 YYDKDF (reference sequence). CDR3 in amino acids: CATSRDLWASGMMSSYNEQFF. Here the CDR3 DNA reads TGTGCCACCAGCAGAGATCTGTGGGCTAGCGGGATGATGAGCTCCTACAATGAGCAGTTCTTC.

The chain is built from TRBV18 and TRBJ2-1; 8 nucleotides line up with TRBD2. Germline lookup yields CDR1 KGHSH and CDR2 LQKENI. The CDR3 spans 16 residues. V gave up 4 bases and J gave up 4 bases; unmatched junction bases: 9. CDR3 sequence reads: CASSHFTSGRYNEQFF. The DNA of the CDR3 is TGTGCCAGCTCACATTTTACTAGCGGAAGGTACAATGAGCAGTTCTTC.

The chain recombines TRBV19 with TRBJ2-1; TRBD2 agrees at 9 bases. The ends lost 8 bases at V and 6 bases at J; junction bases unmatched: 8. Germline V gene sequence: CDR1 LNHDA, CDR2 SQIVND (reference sequence). The CDR3 contains 14 residues. This chain's CDR3 is CASARLADLNEQFF. The CDR3 bases are TGTGCCAGTGCCCGACTAGCGGACCTCAATGAGCAGTTCTTC.

The chain joins TRBV15 to TRBJ1-2; perhaps TRBD1 as D (5 bases). Germline CDR1 LNHNV, CDR2 YYDKDF (reference sequence). V shed 5 bases and J shed 5 bases, with 18 bases lying between them. CDR3 length equals 15 residues. The CDR3 coding sequence is TGTGCCACCAGCGAAGCAGGGTCCAGAGGGTATGGCTACACCTTC. It specifies CATSEAGSRGYGYTF.

The rearrangement links TRBV9 to TRBJ2-6; TRBD2 agrees at 9 bases. CDR1 and CDR2 (germline): SGDLS, YYNGEE. This CDR3 spans 18 amino acids. V lost 0 bases to trimming and J lost 1 base; unmatched junction nucleotides: 5. The CDR3 loop reads CASSVEASGESGANVLTF. In DNA form, the CDR3 reads TGTGCCAGCAGCGTAGAGGCTAGCGGGGAGTCTGGGGCCAACGTCCTGACTTTC. The variable domain in full, with the rest retrieved from reference TRBV9 and TRBJ2-6, is DSGVTQTPKHLITATGQRVTLRCSPRSGDLSVYWYQQSLDQGLQFLIQYYNGEERAKGNILERFSAQQFPDLHSELNLSSLELGDSALYFCASSVEASGESGANVLTFGAGSRLTVL.

The CDR3 DNA is TGTGCCAGCAGCAAAGTGGAGGGCGGTACGCAGTATTTT. Translated, it gives CASSKVEGGTQYF. The V call is TRBV21-1, the J call TRBJ2-3; TRBD2 is the table's D call and was not checked against the DNA. TRBV21-1 is designated a pseudogene. The CDR3 extends over 13 amino acids.

This chain uses TRBV27 with TRBJ2-7, with TRBD1 matching 8 bases. V was clipped by 3 bases and J by 3 bases; unmatched bases: 7. The CDR3 spans 15 residues. Germline assignment: CDR1 MNHEY and CDR2 SMNVEV (reference sequence). CDR3 bases: TGTGCCAGCAGTTTCGATCCGGGACAGGTCTACGAGCAGTACTTC. Residues: CASSFDPGQVYEQYF.

This sequence joins TRBV7-2 and TRBJ2-4; D possibly matches TRBD1 or TRBD2 (5 bases each). The germline V and J ends were trimmed by 4 bases and 0 bases, with 7 bases remaining between them. Germline V gene data show CDR1 as SGHTA and CDR2 as FQGNSA. The CDR3 totals 14 residues. In DNA, the CDR3 is TGTGCCAGCAGCTCCGGGACAGCCAAAAACATTCAGTACTTC. It encodes CASSSGTAKNIQYF.

The chain combines TRBV20-1 with TRBJ1-1; D call uncertain. This CDR3 has 11 residues. V was trimmed by 1 base and J by 8 bases, leaving 8 bases between them. Germline CDR1 DFQATT, CDR2 SNEGSKA (reference sequence). The CDR3 region is CSARGGQEAFF. In DNA form, the CDR3 reads TGCAGTGCTAGAGGCGGTCAGGAAGCTTTCTTT.

V usage is TRBV2 and J usage is TRBJ2-5; maybe TRBD1 (5 bases). V was clipped by 8 bases and J by 0 bases, with 13 bases between them. CDR1 and CDR2 (germline): SNHLY, FYNNEI. The CDR3 loop spans 14 amino acids. The CDR3 sequence is CASLLGQYQETQYF. DNA for the CDR3: TGTGCCAGCCTCCTGGGGCAGTACCAAGAGACCCAGTACTTC.